This TCR beta chain appears in the sequencing data of a study of early T cells in non-severe SARS-CoV-2 infection. Points from the study as a whole: A preference for anti-spike CD8 responses marked VDJdb matching, which missed private and CD4 specificities.

Unique molecular identifiers were added to individual cDNA molecules. TCRdb reanalysed the 5' RACE reads using MiXCR and keeps one entry per CDR3 protein. The sample has around 70,000 distinct CDR3 sequences, about 9% seen once. The V and J ends lost 2 bases and 7 bases respectively, with 6 bases between them. The V gene's germline CDR1 is MGHRA and CDR2 YSYEKL. CDR3 length: 12 amino acids. As regards this clonotype: Its matching antigen is unknown.

The genes are TRBV4-1 and TRBJ2-1; D is undetermined. This TCR was recovered from an adult who was a healthcare worker with PCR-confirmed SARS-CoV-2 infection or an uninfected control (not recorded which). The sequencing here drew on whole blood, taken at baseline. CDR3 in DNA: TGCGCCAGCAGCCAATTGCCAAATGAGCAGTTCTTC. Protein: CASSQLPNEQFF.